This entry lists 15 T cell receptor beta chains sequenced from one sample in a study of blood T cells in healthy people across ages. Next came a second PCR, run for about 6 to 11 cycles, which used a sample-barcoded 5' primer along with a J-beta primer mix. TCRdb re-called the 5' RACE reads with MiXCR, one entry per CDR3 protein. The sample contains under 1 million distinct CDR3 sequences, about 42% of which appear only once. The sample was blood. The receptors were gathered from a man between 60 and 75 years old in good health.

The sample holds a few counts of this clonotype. CDR3 sequence (DNA): TGTGCCAGCAGCCTCACTGGTACCAATGAGCAGTTCTTC. It yields the protein CASSLTGTNEQFF. The gene calls are TRBV7-9 and TRBJ2-1, with D unclear. The germline V gene encodes CDR1 SEHNR and CDR2 FQNEAQ (reference sequence). V lost 5 bases, J lost 6 bases, and 11 bases lay in between. The CDR3 runs 13 residues.

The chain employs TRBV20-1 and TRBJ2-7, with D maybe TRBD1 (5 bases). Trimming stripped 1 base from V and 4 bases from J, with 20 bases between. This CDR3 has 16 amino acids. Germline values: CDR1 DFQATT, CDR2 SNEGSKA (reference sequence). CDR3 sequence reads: CSARVVGRGKGYEQYF. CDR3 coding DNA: TGCAGTGCTAGAGTGGTCGGTAGGGGTAAGGGATACGAGCAGTACTTC.

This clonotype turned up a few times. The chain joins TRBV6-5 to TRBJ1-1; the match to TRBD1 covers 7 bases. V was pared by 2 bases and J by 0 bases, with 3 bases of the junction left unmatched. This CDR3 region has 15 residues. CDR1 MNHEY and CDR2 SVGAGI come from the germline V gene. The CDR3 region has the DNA TGTGCCAGCAGTTACAGGGGGCACATGAACACTGAAGCTTTCTTT. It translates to CASSYRGHMNTEAFF.

CDR3 in amino acids: CATSDPGRSTQYF. CDR3 nucleotide sequence: TGTGCCACCAGTGACCCAGGCCGGTCGACCCAGTACTTC. The V gene is TRBV24-1, the J gene TRBJ2-5; D is undetermined. This CDR3 comprises 13 residues. Germline V lookup: CDR1 KGHDR, CDR2 SFDVKD. Trimming shortened V by 4 bases and J by 7 bases, and 12 bases separated the two germline ends.

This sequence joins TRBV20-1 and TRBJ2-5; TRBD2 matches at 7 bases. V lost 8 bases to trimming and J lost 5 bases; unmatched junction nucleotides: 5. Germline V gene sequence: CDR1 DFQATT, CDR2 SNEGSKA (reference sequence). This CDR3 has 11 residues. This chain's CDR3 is CSKTSRETQYF. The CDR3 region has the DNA TGCAGTAAGACTAGCCGGGAGACCCAGTACTTC.

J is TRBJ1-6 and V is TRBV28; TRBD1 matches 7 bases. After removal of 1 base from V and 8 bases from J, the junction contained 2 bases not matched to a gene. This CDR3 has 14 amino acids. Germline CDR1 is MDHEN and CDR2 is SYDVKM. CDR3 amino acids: CASSLSGGYSPLHF. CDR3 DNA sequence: TGTGCCAGCAGTTTATCAGGGGGTTATTCACCCCTCCACTTT.

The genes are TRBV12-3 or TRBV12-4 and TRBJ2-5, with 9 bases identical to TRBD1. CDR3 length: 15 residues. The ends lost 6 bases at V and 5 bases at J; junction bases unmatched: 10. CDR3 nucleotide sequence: TGTGCCAGCAGGAAAAGACAGGGGGTATCGGAGACCCAGTACTTC. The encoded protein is CASRKRQGVSETQYF.

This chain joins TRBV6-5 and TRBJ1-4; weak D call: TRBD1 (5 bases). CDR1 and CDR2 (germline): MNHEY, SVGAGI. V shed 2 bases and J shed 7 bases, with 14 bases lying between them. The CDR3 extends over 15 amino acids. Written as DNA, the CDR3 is TGTGCCAGCAGTTACATAGGGGCCCAAGGTGAAAAACTGTTTTTT. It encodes CASSYIGAQGEKLFF.

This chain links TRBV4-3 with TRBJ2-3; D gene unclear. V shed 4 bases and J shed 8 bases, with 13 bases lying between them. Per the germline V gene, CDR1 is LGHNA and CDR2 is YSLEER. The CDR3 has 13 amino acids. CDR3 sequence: CASSPSRQFTQYF. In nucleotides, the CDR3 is TGCGCCAGCAGCCCTTCTCGGCAGTTTACGCAGTATTTT.

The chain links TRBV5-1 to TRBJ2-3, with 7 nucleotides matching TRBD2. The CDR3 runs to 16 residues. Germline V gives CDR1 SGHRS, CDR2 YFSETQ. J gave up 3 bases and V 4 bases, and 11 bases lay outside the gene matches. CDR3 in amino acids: CASSQPLRAGTDTQYF. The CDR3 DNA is TGCGCCAGCAGCCAACCCCTTAGAGCGGGAACAGATACGCAGTATTTT. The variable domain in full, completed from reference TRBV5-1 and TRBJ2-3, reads KAGVTQTPRYLIKTRGQQVTLSCSPISGHRSVSWYQQTPGQGLQFLFEYFSETQRNKGNFPGRFSGRQFSNSRSEMNVSTLELGDSALYLCASSQPLRAGTDTQYFGPGTRLTVL.

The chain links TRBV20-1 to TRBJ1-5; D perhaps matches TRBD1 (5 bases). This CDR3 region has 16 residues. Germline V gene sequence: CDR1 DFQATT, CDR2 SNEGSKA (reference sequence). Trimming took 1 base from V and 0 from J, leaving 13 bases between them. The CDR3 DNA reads TGCAGTGCTAGAGGGACGGGGGTCTATAGCAATCAGCCCCAGCATTTT. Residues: CSARGTGVYSNQPQHF.

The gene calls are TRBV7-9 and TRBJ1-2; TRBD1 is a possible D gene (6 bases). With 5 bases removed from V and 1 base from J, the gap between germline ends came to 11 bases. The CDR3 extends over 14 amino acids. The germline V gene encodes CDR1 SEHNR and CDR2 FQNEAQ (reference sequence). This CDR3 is CASSGQRINYGYTF. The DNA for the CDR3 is TGTGCCAGCAGCGGACAGCGAATTAACTATGGCTACACCTTC. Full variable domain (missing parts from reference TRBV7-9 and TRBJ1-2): DTGVSQNPRHKITKRGQNVTFRCDPISEHNRLYWYRQTLGQGPEFLTYFQNEAQLEKSRLLSDRFSAERPKGSFSTLEIQRTEQGDSAMYLCASSGQRINYGYTFGSGTRLTVV.

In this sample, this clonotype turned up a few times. The CDR3 DNA is TGCGCCAGCAGCCCCCGACAGGACTATGGCTACACCTTC. This encodes CASSPRQDYGYTF. The rearrangement uses TRBV4-3 and TRBJ1-2; weak D call: TRBD1 (6 bases). Germline lookup yields CDR1 LGHNA and CDR2 YSLEER. The V and J ends lost 4 bases and 3 bases respectively, with 9 bases between them. The CDR3 has 13 amino acids.

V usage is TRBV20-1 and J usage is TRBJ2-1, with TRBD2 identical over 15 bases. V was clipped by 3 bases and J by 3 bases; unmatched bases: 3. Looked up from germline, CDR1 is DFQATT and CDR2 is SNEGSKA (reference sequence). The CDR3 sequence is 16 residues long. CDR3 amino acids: CSARGTSGGLYNEQFF. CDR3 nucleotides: TGCAGTGCTAGGGGGACTAGCGGGGGGCTCTACAATGAGCAGTTCTTC.

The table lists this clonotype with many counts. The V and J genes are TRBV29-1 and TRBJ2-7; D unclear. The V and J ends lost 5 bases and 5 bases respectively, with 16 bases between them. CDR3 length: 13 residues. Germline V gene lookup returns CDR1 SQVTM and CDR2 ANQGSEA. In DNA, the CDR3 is TGCAGCGTTATGGAAAGGTATATGGACGAGCAGTACTTC. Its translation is CSVMERYMDEQYF.